The 22 T cell receptor beta chains listed next were all sequenced from one sample in a study of CD8 T cells in Susac syndrome. Reverse transcription of about 0.5 to 1 ug RNA used random hexamers. TCRdb recomputed calls from the immunoSEQ multiplex PCR reads with MiXCR, one row per CDR3 protein. This table holds 50,000 to 65,000 distinct CDR3 sequences, just over 90% found once. The sequencing sample was made of CD8+ T cells from PBMCs. The source of these receptors is a human donor in good health.

V usage is TRBV12-3 or TRBV12-4 and J usage is TRBJ2-1, with 9 bases fitting TRBD2. The CDR3 length is 15 residues. Losses at the gene ends were 5 bases for V and 8 bases for J; bases not matched to a gene: 10. CDR3 protein: CASSISSGAHHEQFF. The CDR3 DNA sequence: TGTGCCAGCAGTATCTCTAGCGGGGCTCACCATGAGCAGTTCTTC.

This clonotype was picked up one time. This rearrangement joins TRBV5-4 to TRBJ2-6; no reliable D call. This CDR3 region has 16 residues. With 0 bases removed from V and 0 bases from J, the gap between germline ends came to 7 bases. Per the germline V gene, CDR1 is SGHNT and CDR2 is YYREEE (reference sequence). In nucleotides, the CDR3 is TGTGCCAGCAGCTTGGTCGTGAGCTCTGGGGCCAACGTCCTGACTTTC. This sequence encodes CASSLVVSSGANVLTF.

The chain combines TRBV12-3 or TRBV12-4 with TRBJ1-1, with 7 bases matching TRBD1. This CDR3 region has 15 residues. Trimming took 1 base from V and 0 from J; bases not matched to a gene: 2. The CDR3 DNA is TGTGCCAGCAGTTTAGGACAGGGTCTGAACACTGAAGCTTTCTTT. It yields the protein CASSLGQGLNTEAFF.

This chain uses TRBV2 with TRBJ2-1, with TRBD2 matching over 16 bases. The V gene's germline CDR1 is SNHLY and CDR2 FYNNEI. After removal of 3 bases from V and 7 bases from J, the junction contained 6 bases not matched to a gene. This CDR3 comprises 17 residues. The CDR3 protein is CASSEGTSGGGLNEQFF. The CDR3 coding sequence is TGTGCCAGCAGTGAGGGGACTAGCGGGGGGGGACTTAATGAGCAGTTCTTC.

The chain combines TRBV9 with TRBJ2-2, with TRBD2 matching 7 bases. The germline V gene encodes CDR1 SGDLS and CDR2 YYNGEE. This CDR3 spans 17 amino acids. V lost 3 bases and J lost 1; bases outside the gene matches: 9. CDR3 DNA: TGTGCCAGCAGCGAGAGTAGGGCTAGCGGGAACACCGGGGAGCTGTTTTTT. This sequence encodes CASSESRASGNTGELFF. Variable domain in full (rest from reference TRBV9 and TRBJ2-2): DSGVTQTPKHLITATGQRVTLRCSPRSGDLSVYWYQQSLDQGLQFLIQYYNGEERAKGNILERFSAQQFPDLHSELNLSSLELGDSALYFCASSESRASGNTGELFFGEGSRLTVL.

The CDR3 DNA follows: TGTGCCAGCAGCCCAACGCCGATCGAGACCCAGTACTTC. Amino acids: CASSPTPIETQYF. The chain links TRBV7-3 to TRBJ2-5; no definite D call. This CDR3 is 13 amino acids long. CDR1 SGHTA and CDR2 FQGTGA come from the germline V gene. Trimming took off 5 bases at V and 5 bases at J, with 12 bases between the two ends.

The V and J genes are TRBV6-5 and TRBJ1-1; 7 bases align to TRBD1. The junction had 1 base not matched to a gene; V was cut back by 6 bases and J by 0 bases. The V gene's germline CDR1 is MNHEY and CDR2 SVGAGI. This CDR3 has 13 residues. The CDR3, as DNA: TGTGCCAGCAGGACAGGGATGAACACTGAAGCTTTCTTT. Residues: CASRTGMNTEAFF.

V gene TRBV25-1 combines with J gene TRBJ1-5, with 7 bases that match TRBD1. The trim removed 2 bases at V and 4 bases at J, leaving 5 bases unmatched. From germline, CDR1 is MGHDK and CDR2 SYGVNS. This CDR3 has 15 residues. CDR3 in DNA: TGTGCCAGCAGTGAAGACAGGGAAGTAAATCAGCCCCAGCATTTT. It specifies CASSEDREVNQPQHF.

The chain couples TRBV27 to TRBJ2-5; 7 bases agree with TRBD2. Germline lookup yields CDR1 MNHEY and CDR2 SMNVEV (reference sequence). CDR3 length: 15 residues. Unmatched junction bases numbered 9, after V lost 6 bases and J lost 2 bases. The CDR3 region is CASRRGGGPQETQYF. As DNA, the CDR3 is TGTGCCAGCAGGAGGGGCGGGGGACCACAAGAGACCCAGTACTTC.

The CDR3 is CAWSVSSTGRQPQHF. DNA for the CDR3: TGTGCCTGGAGTGTCTCATCGACAGGGAGACAGCCCCAGCATTTT. The chain combines TRBV30 with TRBJ1-5; 7 positions agree with TRBD1. Germline-derived CDR1 and CDR2 are GTSNPN and SVGIG (reference sequence). J was trimmed by 7 bases and V by 0 bases; bases with no gene match: 9. The CDR3 consists of 15 residues.

This CDR3 reads CASSPGEGPQHF. The CDR3 DNA reads TGCGCCAGCAGCCCCGGCGAGGGGCCCCAGCATTTT. This chain uses TRBV4-1 with TRBJ1-5; D gene unclear. CDR1 MGHRA and CDR2 YSYEKL come from the germline V gene. The CDR3 length is 12 residues. Between the trimmed V and J ends, which lost 4 bases and 9 bases, there was a span of 10 bases.

This chain connects TRBV2 to TRBJ2-1; the D is unclear. This CDR3 region has 14 residues. Germline lookup yields CDR1 SNHLY and CDR2 FYNNEI. V was pared by 0 bases and J by 4 bases, with 7 bases between. Written as DNA, the CDR3 is TGTGCCAGCAGTGAAGCGAGCCTGTACAATGAGCAGTTCTTC. This gives the protein CASSEASLYNEQFF. Variable domain in full (rest from reference TRBV2 and TRBJ2-1): EPEVTQTPSHQVTQMGQEVILRCVPISNHLYFYWYRQILGQKVEFLVSFYNNEISEKSEIFDDQFSVERPDGSNFTLKIRSTKLEDSAMYFCASSEASLYNEQFFGPGTRLTVL.

The chain employs TRBV7-9 and TRBJ2-1; perhaps TRBD1 as D (8 bases). The CDR3 contains 15 residues. Trimming took 2 bases from V and 5 from J, leaving 13 bases between them. Germline loops: CDR1 SEHNR, CDR2 FQNEAQ (reference sequence). This chain's CDR3 is CASSLKQGGNNEQFF. Written as DNA, the CDR3 is TGTGCCAGCAGCTTAAAACAGGGGGGGAACAATGAGCAGTTCTTC.

The rearrangement joins TRBV7-9 to TRBJ1-1; D gene ambiguous. Germline-derived CDR1 and CDR2 are SEHNR and FQNEAQ (reference sequence). The V end lost 2 bases, the J end lost 3 bases, and 13 bases lay between the germline ends. This CDR3 comprises 15 residues. CDR3 DNA sequence: TGTGCCAGCAGCTTACTTGGGAAAAGGGACACTGAAGCTTTCTTT. Its translation: CASSLLGKRDTEAFF. Filled out from reference TRBV7-9 and TRBJ1-1, the complete variable domain reads DTGVSQNPRHKITKRGQNVTFRCDPISEHNRLYWYRQTLGQGPEFLTYFQNEAQLEKSRLLSDRFSAERPKGSFSTLEIQRTEQGDSAMYLCASSLLGKRDTEAFFGQGTRLTVV.

The sample holds a few counts of this clonotype. The chain has TRBV5-6 and TRBJ2-7; tentatively, D is TRBD1 (6 bases). V lost 4 bases, J lost 4 bases, and 15 bases lay in between. Germline CDR1 is SGHDT and CDR2 is YYEEEE. CDR3 length: 14 residues. CDR3 in amino acids: CASSPPGTPYEQYF. The CDR3 nucleotides are TGTGCCAGCAGCCCACCTGGGACACCTTACGAGCAGTACTTC.

V and J are TRBV10-2 and TRBJ2-2; possible D gene TRBD2, 5 bases. CDR3 length: 16 amino acids. Looked up from germline, CDR1 is WSHSY and CDR2 is SAAADI. The ends were cut back, 6 bases at V and 0 bases at J, with 14 bases in the middle. In DNA form, the CDR3 reads TGCGCCAGCAGGGACTCAAGCAGAACGAACACCGGGGAGCTGTTTTTT. This encodes CASRDSSRTNTGELFF.

This chain joins TRBV7-2 and TRBJ2-7; TRBD2 matches 8 bases. The CDR3 length is 16 residues. J gave up 0 bases and V 5 bases, and 9 bases lay outside the gene matches. The germline gives CDR1 SGHTA, CDR2 FQGNSA. The CDR3 protein is CASSVHQGLDSYEQYF. CDR3 bases: TGTGCCAGCAGCGTCCACCAGGGACTAGACTCCTACGAGCAGTACTTC.

The rearrangement uses TRBV5-1 and TRBJ1-2, with 9 bases aligning to TRBD1. This CDR3 is built from 14 residues. Germline CDR1 SGHRS, CDR2 YFSETQ. V lost 4 bases and J lost 2; bases outside the gene matches: 3. CDR3 residues: CASSRTGVNYGYTF. The CDR3, as DNA: TGCGCCAGCAGCCGGACAGGGGTAAACTATGGCTACACCTTC.

The genes are TRBV28 and TRBJ1-5, with 7 bases lining up with TRBD1. This CDR3 has 14 amino acids. With V trimmed by 7 bases and J by 1 base, 4 bases remained unmatched. Germline V lookup: CDR1 MDHEN, CDR2 SYDVKM. The CDR3 region is CASMKTGSNQPQHF. The CDR3 DNA reads TGTGCCAGCATGAAGACAGGGAGCAATCAGCCCCAGCATTTT.

The chain uses TRBV5-1 and TRBJ2-2, with D uncertain. V dropped 0 bases and J dropped 4 bases, with 16 bases sitting between them. The CDR3 is 17 amino acids. The germline V gene encodes CDR1 SGHRS and CDR2 YFSETQ. The CDR3 here is CASSLDWTELGTGELFF. DNA for the CDR3: TGCGCCAGCAGCTTGGATTGGACCGAACTCGGCACCGGGGAGCTGTTTTTT.

The chain combines TRBV29-1 with TRBJ2-7; possibly TRBD1 for D (6 bases). From germline, CDR1 is SQVTM and CDR2 ANQGSEA. The CDR3 length is 12 residues. V was shortened by 8 bases and J by 2 bases, with 13 bases between the two germline ends. The CDR3 reads CSIQGDAYEQYF. The CDR3 DNA is TGCAGCATACAGGGAGATGCCTACGAGCAGTACTTC.

The chain recombines TRBV15 with TRBJ2-1; perhaps D is TRBD1 or TRBD2 (6 bases each). The V end was cut by 0 bases, the J end by 6 bases, with 12 bases between. The germline V gene encodes CDR1 LNHNV and CDR2 YYDKDF (reference sequence). This CDR3 comprises 15 residues. CDR3 DNA: TGTGCCACCAGCAGAGAGGGGGGCTCAGGCAATGAGCAGTTCTTC. Protein: CATSREGGSGNEQFF.